Following are 32 T cell receptor beta chains from one sample sequenced in a study of siplizumab effects on memory and regulatory T cells. Clones were read by immunoSEQ multiplex PCR, and TCRdb kept only the in-frame ones, dropping some. The sample holds some 52,000 clones, approximately 97% seen once. The sequencing input was naive CD4+ T cells sorted from blood. Receptors originate from a human donor in good health.

This clone was observed once. V and J are TRBV7-2 and TRBJ2-2; D is uncertain. This CDR3 comprises 13 residues. From germline, CDR1 is SGHTA and CDR2 FQGNSA. V was trimmed by 4 bases and J by 6 bases, leaving 9 bases between them. CDR3 in amino acids: CASSSQRAGELFF. In DNA form, the CDR3 reads TGTGCCAGCAGCTCCCAGCGAGCCGGGGAGCTGTTTTTT.

The chain's CDR3 is CASSFFWGTAGNEKLFF. The CDR3, as DNA: TGTGCCAGCAGTTTCTTTTGGGGGACCGCGGGAAATGAAAAACTGTTTTTT. This chain uses TRBV28 with TRBJ1-4; the D gene is possibly TRBD1 (5 bases). This CDR3 contains 17 residues. V was pared by 3 bases and J by 5 bases, with 19 bases between. Looked up from germline, CDR1 is MDHEN and CDR2 is SYDVKM.

The V gene is TRBV19, the J gene TRBJ1-2, with D perhaps TRBD1 (5 bases). CDR3 length: 15 amino acids. Germline assignment: CDR1 LNHDA and CDR2 SQIVND (reference sequence). V lost 5 bases to trimming and J lost 2 bases, with 15 bases between them. CDR3 residues: CASSLGTSNNYGYTF. CDR3 in DNA: TGTGCCAGTAGTCTCGGGACTTCGAACAACTATGGCTACACCTTC.

The V call is TRBV28, the J call TRBJ1-2, with 10 positions matching TRBD1. V was pared by 8 bases and J by 7 bases, with 13 bases of the junction left unmatched. This CDR3 is built from 15 residues. Germline CDR1 is MDHEN and CDR2 is SYDVKM. Written as DNA, the CDR3 is TGTGCCAGCCTCATCGAGACAGGGGGCATTGGTGGCTACACCTTC. Protein sequence: CASLIETGGIGGYTF.

This sequence joins TRBV30 and TRBJ2-1; D is ambiguous. This CDR3 comprises 14 residues. Per germline, CDR1 GTSNPN and CDR2 SVGIG (reference sequence). Trimming cost V 0 bases and J 0 bases, with 6 bases left between them. For the CDR3, the DNA is TGTGCCTGGAGTGTCCGGAGCTCCTACAATGAGCAGTTCTTC. Protein sequence: CAWSVRSSYNEQFF. Together with reference TRBV30 and TRBJ2-1, the CDR3 gives the full variable domain: SQTIHQWPATLVQPVGSPLSLECTVEGTSNPNLYWYRQAAGRGLQLLFYSVGIGQISSEVPQNLSASRPQDRQFILSSKKLLLSDSGFYLCAWSVRSSYNEQFFGPGTRLTVL.

The chain recombines TRBV7-2 with TRBJ2-3; 11 positions match TRBD2. The germline V gene encodes CDR1 SGHTA and CDR2 FQGNSA. V lost 5 bases, J lost 10 bases, and 11 bases stayed unmatched. The CDR3 sequence is 15 residues long. The CDR3 DNA sequence: TGTGCCAGCAGCCAGACCGGGACTAGCGGCCAGCCGCAGTATTTT. This codes for CASSQTGTSGQPQYF.

This chain connects TRBV27 to TRBJ2-7; a possible D gene is TRBD2 (6 bases). Germline lookup yields CDR1 MNHEY and CDR2 SMNVEV (reference sequence). This CDR3 has 12 residues. Trimming left V 2 bases short and J 7 bases short, with 9 bases between. CDR3 amino acids: CASSLPRGEQYF. Here the CDR3 DNA reads TGTGCCAGCAGTTTACCCCGGGGGGAGCAGTACTTC.

This clone was seen once. V is TRBV11-3 and J is TRBJ2-7; tentatively, D is TRBD2 (6 bases). The V end was cut by 0 bases, the J end by 6 bases, with 15 bases between. In germline, CDR1 is SGHNT, CDR2 YENEEA. The CDR3 runs 15 residues. The DNA of the CDR3 is TGTGCCAGCAGCTTAGACGGCGGGAACCCCTCCGAGCAGTACTTC. As protein: CASSLDGGNPSEQYF.

The V call is TRBV5-4, the J call TRBJ2-2; the D gene could be TRBD1 or TRBD2 (6 bases each). Trimming left V 4 bases short and J 5 bases short, with 15 bases between. This CDR3 spans 15 amino acids. Germline V gene sequence: CDR1 SGHNT, CDR2 YYREEE (reference sequence). CDR3 DNA: TGTGCCAGCAGCCCCCTCGGGGGCCATACCGGGGAGCTGTTTTTT. Translating gives CASSPLGGHTGELFF. The complete variable domain, with remaining parts taken from reference TRBV5-4 and TRBJ2-2, reads ETGVTQSPTHLIKTRGQQVTLRCSSQSGHNTVSWYQQALGQGPQFIFQYYREEENGRGNFPPRFSGLQFPNYSSELNVNALELDDSALYLCASSPLGGHTGELFFGEGSRLTVL.

The chain carries TRBV10-3 and TRBJ2-2; D is tentatively TRBD1 or TRBD2 (5 bases each). This CDR3 region has 13 residues. CDR1 ENHRY and CDR2 SYGVKD come from the germline V gene. V lost 10 bases and J lost 7, with 16 bases in between. The DNA of the CDR3 is TGTGCCACACGGCGAGGGGCCAGCGGGGAGCTGTTTTTT. Translated: CATRRGASGELFF.

This clone has just one count. J is TRBJ2-2 and V is TRBV11-1; D ambiguous. CDR1 SGHAT and CDR2 FQDESV come from the germline V gene (reference sequence). Trimming shortened V by 5 bases and J by 6 bases, and 16 bases separated the two germline ends. This CDR3 contains 15 residues. This CDR3 reads CASSQALVVAGELFF. CDR3 coding DNA: TGTGCCAGCAGCCAAGCGCTAGTGGTCGCCGGGGAGCTGTTTTTT.

The chain carries TRBV30 and TRBJ2-5; no firm D call. This CDR3 has 11 amino acids. The germline V gene has CDR1 GTSNPN and CDR2 SVGIG (reference sequence). V gave up 4 bases and J gave up 7 bases, with 10 bases separating them. The CDR3 loop is CAWTLRRTQYF. CDR3 DNA: TGTGCCTGGACCCTGCGGCGGACCCAGTACTTC.

The chain has TRBV7-9 and TRBJ2-1; 8 bases are shared with TRBD2. Germline-derived CDR1 and CDR2 are SEHNR and FQNEAQ (reference sequence). This CDR3 is 14 amino acids long. The V segment lost 0 bases and the J segment 10 bases; nucleotides outside the gene matches: 5. The CDR3 DNA is TGTGCCAGCAGCTTAGCCAGCGGGAGATCCGAGCAGTTCTTC. This encodes CASSLASGRSEQFF.

V and J are TRBV7-3 and TRBJ2-3; 8 nucleotides align to TRBD2. Looked up from germline, CDR1 is SGHTA and CDR2 is FQGTGA. The CDR3 loop spans 15 amino acids. Trimming removed 3 bases from V and 2 bases from J; junction bases left unmatched: 4. The CDR3 here is CASSFRGGSTDTQYF. As DNA, the CDR3 is TGTGCCAGCAGCTTCCGGGGGGGTTCCACAGATACGCAGTATTTT.

Comments on this clone: The sample holds other DNA sequences that translate to the same CDR3. V usage is TRBV19 and J usage is TRBJ2-7; D unresolved. This CDR3 has 12 residues. V dropped 1 base and J dropped 3 bases, with 4 bases sitting between them. The germline CDR1 and CDR2 sequences are LNHDA and SQIVND (reference sequence). This CDR3 reads CASSIGNYEQYF. CDR3 sequence (DNA): TGTGCCAGTAGTATAGGCAACTACGAGCAGTACTTC.

The J gene is TRBJ1-4, the V gene TRBV5-4; perhaps TRBD1 as D (6 bases). CDR1 is SGHNT, CDR2 YYREEE, per germline (reference sequence). This CDR3 comprises 13 residues. V was pared by 7 bases and J by 5 bases, with 12 bases between. CDR3 sequence: CASSEQGNEKLFF. The CDR3 DNA is TGTGCCAGCTCGGAACAGGGAAATGAAAAACTGTTTTTT.

CDR3 sequence: CASSVRGDGYTF. CDR3 nucleotide sequence: TGTGCCAGCAGCGTGAGGGGGGACGGCTACACCTTC. This chain links TRBV9 with TRBJ1-2, with a weak D call TRBD1 (6 bases). Trimming removed 2 bases from V and 8 bases from J, with 10 bases in between. The CDR3 runs to 12 residues. Germline lookup yields CDR1 SGDLS and CDR2 YYNGEE.

J is TRBJ2-3 and V is TRBV9; D is uncertain. Germline V lookup: CDR1 SGDLS, CDR2 YYNGEE. Between the trimmed V and J ends, which lost 0 bases and 4 bases, there was a span of 9 bases. There are 14 residues in the CDR3. CDR3 sequence (DNA): TGTGCCAGCAGCGTAGTCCAGCTCCCAGATACGCAGTATTTT. Encoded protein: CASSVVQLPDTQYF.

The rearrangement uses TRBV7-2 and TRBJ2-7, with TRBD2 identical over 8 bases. The CDR3 runs to 15 residues. V shed 3 bases, J shed 2 bases, and the junction held 6 bases outside the gene matches. Germline V gene lookup returns CDR1 SGHTA and CDR2 FQGNSA. CDR3 sequence: CASSLSTSGAYEQYF. The CDR3 bases are TGTGCCAGCAGCTTGAGTACTAGCGGAGCCTACGAGCAGTACTTC.

The chain combines TRBV5-1 with TRBJ1-6; the match to TRBD1 covers 7 bases. Germline V lookup: CDR1 SGHRS, CDR2 YFSETQ. The J segment lost 10 bases and the V segment lost 5 bases, leaving 9 bases of the junction unmatched. This CDR3 spans 14 amino acids. For the CDR3, the DNA is TGCGCCAGCAGTTCCGTACAGGGGAACTCACCCCTCCACTTT. Protein: CASSSVQGNSPLHF.

This chain joins TRBV7-9 and TRBJ1-2; 8 positions agree with TRBD1. Germline V gives CDR1 SEHNR, CDR2 FQNEAQ (reference sequence). Trimming took 5 bases from V and 6 from J; bases not matched to a gene: 5. CDR3 length equals 13 residues. This chain's CDR3 is CASSRQGLDGYTF. CDR3 nucleotides: TGTGCCAGCAGCCGACAGGGGTTGGATGGCTACACCTTC.

The genes are TRBV12-5 and TRBJ2-2, with D maybe TRBD2 (6 bases). Germline assignment: CDR1 LGHNT and CDR2 FRNRAP. The CDR3 length is 14 residues. V lost 6 bases, J lost 0 bases, and 8 bases lay in between. The CDR3 nucleotides are TGTGCTAGTGGGGAGGGGACGAACACCGGGGAGCTGTTTTTT. This codes for CASGEGTNTGELFF. Full variable domain (outside the CDR3, taken from reference TRBV12-5 and TRBJ2-2): DARVTQTPRHKVTEMGQEVTMRCQPILGHNTVFWYRQTMMQGLELLAYFRNRAPLDDSGMPKDRFSAEMPDATLATLKIQPSEPRDSAVYFCASGEGTNTGELFFGEGSRLTVL.

As DNA, the CDR3 is TGTGCCAGCAGCCGGGCCACAGATACGCAGTATTTT. Its protein is CASSRATDTQYF. The genes are TRBV5-4 and TRBJ2-3; D call uncertain. The CDR3 is 12 amino acids. V lost 4 bases and J 2 bases, leaving 5 bases between the germline ends. The germline CDR1 and CDR2 sequences are SGHNT and YYREEE (reference sequence).

This clone has a single count. V is TRBV4-2 and J is TRBJ2-1; 7 positions agree with TRBD2. CDR3 length equals 16 residues. Unmatched junction bases numbered 12, after V lost 1 base and J lost 9 bases. In germline, CDR1 is LGHNA, CDR2 YNFKEQ. The CDR3 spells CASSQGLAEPLGEQFF. The DNA for the CDR3 is TGTGCCAGCAGCCAAGGGCTAGCGGAACCCCTCGGTGAGCAGTTCTTC.

This chain joins TRBV28 and TRBJ2-5; D is perhaps TRBD2 (5 bases). Per germline, CDR1 MDHEN and CDR2 SYDVKM. The CDR3 is made up of 15 amino acids. V was trimmed by 2 bases and J by 5 bases, leaving 15 bases between them. The CDR3 sequence is CASSLRRRVGETQYF. The CDR3, as DNA: TGTGCCAGCAGTTTACGGCGGCGGGTCGGGGAGACCCAGTACTTC.

This clone showed up just once. V is TRBV4-2 and J is TRBJ2-1; 9 nucleotides align to TRBD1. Germline assignment: CDR1 LGHNA and CDR2 YNFKEQ. The ends lost 2 bases at V and 7 bases at J; junction bases unmatched: 3. The CDR3 contains 14 residues. Written as DNA, the CDR3 is TGTGCCAGCAGCCAACCGGGACAGGGTAATGAGCAGTTCTTC. It encodes CASSQPGQGNEQFF.

The rearrangement links TRBV5-6 to TRBJ2-1; 9 bases match TRBD1. Germline V gives CDR1 SGHDT, CDR2 YYEEEE. V lost 4 bases, J lost 7 bases, and 9 bases stayed unmatched. The CDR3 runs 15 residues. The CDR3 DNA sequence: TGTGCCAGCAGCCTCGGACAGGGGTTTACAAATGAGCAGTTCTTC. This gives the protein CASSLGQGFTNEQFF. The entire variable domain, with the rest obtained from reference TRBV5-6 and TRBJ2-1, is as follows: DAGVTQSPTHLIKTRGQQVTLRCSPKSGHDTVSWYQQALGQGPQFIFQYYEEEERQRGNFPDRFSGHQFPNYSSELNVNALLLGDSALYLCASSLGQGFTNEQFFGPGTRLTVL.

This rearrangement joins TRBV7-2 to TRBJ2-5, with 7 bases identical to TRBD2. Germline values: CDR1 SGHTA, CDR2 FQGNSA. The CDR3 sequence is 14 residues long. The J segment lost 3 bases and the V segment lost 3 bases, leaving 4 bases of the junction unmatched. The CDR3 is CASSFWAGEETQYF. CDR3 bases: TGTGCCAGCAGCTTCTGGGCGGGAGAAGAGACCCAGTACTTC.

The rearrangement links TRBV5-4 to TRBJ2-3, with D tentatively TRBD2 (6 bases). The CDR3 contains 16 residues. In germline, CDR1 is SGHNT, CDR2 YYREEE (reference sequence). V lost 0 bases and J lost 0, with 11 bases in between. The CDR3 loop is CASSLGSGSSTDTQYF. The CDR3 region has the DNA TGTGCCAGCAGCTTGGGTAGCGGCTCTAGCACAGATACGCAGTATTTT.

The chain is built from TRBV4-1 and TRBJ2-7, with 8 bases matching TRBD1. V trimming: 3 bases; J trimming: 5 bases; junction bases outside the gene matches: 9. The germline CDR1 and CDR2 sequences are MGHRA and YSYEKL. The CDR3 loop spans 15 amino acids. The CDR3 loop is CASSHPPTGVHEQYF. The DNA of the CDR3 is TGCGCCAGCAGCCACCCCCCGACAGGGGTCCACGAGCAGTACTTC.

This chain joins TRBV27 and TRBJ2-3; 8 positions match TRBD2. This CDR3 region has 14 residues. Germline trimming cut 2 bases from V and 5 bases from J; bases unmatched to any gene: 3. Germline V CDR1 and CDR2: MNHEY, SMNVEV (reference sequence). CDR3 bases: TGTGCCAGCAGTTTAGGGACTAGTAAAGATACGCAGTATTTT. It is translated as CASSLGTSKDTQYF.

The chain joins TRBV18 to TRBJ1-1; 9 bases map to TRBD1. Trimming removed 6 bases from V and 4 bases from J; junction bases left unmatched: 12. The CDR3 is made up of 16 amino acids. Germline V gives CDR1 KGHSH, CDR2 LQKENI. The CDR3 sequence is CASSSGDRVWVTEAFF. The CDR3 DNA sequence: TGTGCCAGCTCCTCTGGGGACAGGGTCTGGGTCACTGAAGCTTTCTTT.